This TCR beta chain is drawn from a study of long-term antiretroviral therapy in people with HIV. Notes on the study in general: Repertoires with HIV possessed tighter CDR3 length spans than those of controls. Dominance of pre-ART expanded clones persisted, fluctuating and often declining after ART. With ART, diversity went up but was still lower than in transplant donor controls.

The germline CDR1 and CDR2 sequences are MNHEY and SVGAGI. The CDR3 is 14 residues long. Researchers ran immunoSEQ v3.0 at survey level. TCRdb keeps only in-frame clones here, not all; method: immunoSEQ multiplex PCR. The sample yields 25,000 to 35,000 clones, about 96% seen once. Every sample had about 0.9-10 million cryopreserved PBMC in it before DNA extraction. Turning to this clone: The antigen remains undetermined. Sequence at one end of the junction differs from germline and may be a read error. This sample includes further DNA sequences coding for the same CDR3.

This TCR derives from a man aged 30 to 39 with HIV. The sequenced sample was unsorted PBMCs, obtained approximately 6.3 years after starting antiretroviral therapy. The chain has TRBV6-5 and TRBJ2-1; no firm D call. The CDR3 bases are TGTGCCAGCAGTTACTCGTCGGAATACAATGAGCAATTCTTC. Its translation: CASSYSSEYNEQFF.